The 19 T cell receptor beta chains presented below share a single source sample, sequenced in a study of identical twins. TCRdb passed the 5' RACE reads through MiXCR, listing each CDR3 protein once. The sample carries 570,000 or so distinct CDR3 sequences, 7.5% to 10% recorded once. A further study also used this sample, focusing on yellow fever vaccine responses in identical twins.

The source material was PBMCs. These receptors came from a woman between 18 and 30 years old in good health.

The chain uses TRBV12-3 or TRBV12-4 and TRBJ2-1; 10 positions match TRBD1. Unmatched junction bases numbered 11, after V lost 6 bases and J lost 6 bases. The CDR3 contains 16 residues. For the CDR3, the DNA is TGTGCCAGCAGGGGCAGACAGGGGGCGGGGGGCAATGAGCAGTTCTTC. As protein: CASRGRQGAGGNEQFF.

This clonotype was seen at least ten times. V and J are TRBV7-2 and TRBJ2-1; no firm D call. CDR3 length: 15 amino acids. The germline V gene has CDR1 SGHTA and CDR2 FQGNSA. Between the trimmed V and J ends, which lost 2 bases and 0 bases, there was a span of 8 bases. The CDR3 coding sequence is TGTGCCAGCAGCTTAAGCTGGAGCTCCTACAATGAGCAGTTCTTC. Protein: CASSLSWSSYNEQFF.

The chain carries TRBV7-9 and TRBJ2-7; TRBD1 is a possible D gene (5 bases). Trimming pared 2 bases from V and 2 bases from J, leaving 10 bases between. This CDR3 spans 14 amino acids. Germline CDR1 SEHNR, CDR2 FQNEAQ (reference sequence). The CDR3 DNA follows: TGTGCCAGCAGCTTATCGGACACCCCCTACGAGCAGTACTTC. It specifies CASSLSDTPYEQYF.

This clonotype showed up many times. The DNA for the CDR3 is TGCAGTGCTAGAGATCTGCGGGAGCTCCTTTACGAGCAGTACTTC. Translated: CSARDLRELLYEQYF. The chain uses TRBV20-1 and TRBJ2-7; 7 bases are a match to TRBD2. J gave up 4 bases and V 0 bases, and 9 bases lay outside the gene matches. Germline CDR1 and CDR2: DFQATT and SNEGSKA (reference sequence). The CDR3 loop spans 15 amino acids.

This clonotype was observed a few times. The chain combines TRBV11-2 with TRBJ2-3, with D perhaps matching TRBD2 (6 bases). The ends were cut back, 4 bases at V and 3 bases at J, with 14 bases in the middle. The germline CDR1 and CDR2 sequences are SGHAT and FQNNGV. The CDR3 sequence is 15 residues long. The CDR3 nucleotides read TGTGCCAGCAGCTCGGGAGCAATCTCGACAGATACGCAGTATTTT. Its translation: CASSSGAISTDTQYF.

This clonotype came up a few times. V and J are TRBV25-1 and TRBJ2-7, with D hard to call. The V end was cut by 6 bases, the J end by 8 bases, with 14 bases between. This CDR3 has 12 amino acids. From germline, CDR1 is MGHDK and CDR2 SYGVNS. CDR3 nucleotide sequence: TGTGCCAGCAGCCCTACCTATGGTCAGCAGTACTTC. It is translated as CASSPTYGQQYF.

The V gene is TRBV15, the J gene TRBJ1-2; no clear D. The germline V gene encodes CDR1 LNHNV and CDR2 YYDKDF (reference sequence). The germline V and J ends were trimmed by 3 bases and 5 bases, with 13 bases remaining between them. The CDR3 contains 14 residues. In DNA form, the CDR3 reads TGTGCCACCAGCAGTGACCGAGGACTATATGGCTACACCTTC. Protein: CATSSDRGLYGYTF.

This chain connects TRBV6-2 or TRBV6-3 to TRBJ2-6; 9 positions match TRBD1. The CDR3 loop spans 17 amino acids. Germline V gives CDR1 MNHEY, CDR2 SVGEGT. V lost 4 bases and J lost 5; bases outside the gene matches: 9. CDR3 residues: CASSWPGQGDRANVLTF. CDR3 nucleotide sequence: TGTGCCAGCAGTTGGCCGGGACAGGGAGATAGGGCCAACGTCCTGACTTTC.

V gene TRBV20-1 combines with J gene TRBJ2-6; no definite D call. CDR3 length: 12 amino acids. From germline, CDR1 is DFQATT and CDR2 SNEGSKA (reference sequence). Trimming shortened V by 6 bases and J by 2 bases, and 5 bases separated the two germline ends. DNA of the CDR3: TGCAGTGCGGTCACTGGGGCCAACGTCCTGACTTTC. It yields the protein CSAVTGANVLTF.

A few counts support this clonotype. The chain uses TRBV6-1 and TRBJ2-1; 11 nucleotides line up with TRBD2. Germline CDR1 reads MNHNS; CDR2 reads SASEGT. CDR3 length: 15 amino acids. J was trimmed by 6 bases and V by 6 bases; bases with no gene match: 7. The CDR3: CASRRQGLAVNEQFF. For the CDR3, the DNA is TGTGCCAGCAGAAGACAGGGACTAGCGGTCAATGAGCAGTTCTTC.

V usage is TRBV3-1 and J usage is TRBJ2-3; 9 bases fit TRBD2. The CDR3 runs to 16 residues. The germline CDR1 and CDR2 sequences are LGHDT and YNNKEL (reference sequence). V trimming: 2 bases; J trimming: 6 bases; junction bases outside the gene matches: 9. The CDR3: CASSQWASGVLDTQYF. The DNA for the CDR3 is TGTGCCAGCAGCCAATGGGCTAGCGGGGTTCTGGATACGCAGTATTTT.

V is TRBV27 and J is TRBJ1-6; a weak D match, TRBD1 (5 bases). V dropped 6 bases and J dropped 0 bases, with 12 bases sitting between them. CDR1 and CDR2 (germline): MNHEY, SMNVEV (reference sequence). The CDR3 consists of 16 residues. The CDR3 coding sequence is TGTGCCAGCAGGTGGGGGGGGAGCTCCTATAATTCACCCCTCCACTTT. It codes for CASRWGGSSYNSPLHF.

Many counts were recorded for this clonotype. CDR3 sequence (DNA): TGTGCCAGCAGCCGGACAGGGGGGCCCTACAATGAGCAGTTCTTC. Translation gives CASSRTGGPYNEQFF. The chain is built from TRBV7-2 and TRBJ2-1, with 10 positions matching TRBD1. CDR1 is SGHTA, CDR2 FQGNSA, per germline. V dropped 5 bases and J dropped 2; count of bases not matched to a gene: 3. The CDR3 spans 15 residues.

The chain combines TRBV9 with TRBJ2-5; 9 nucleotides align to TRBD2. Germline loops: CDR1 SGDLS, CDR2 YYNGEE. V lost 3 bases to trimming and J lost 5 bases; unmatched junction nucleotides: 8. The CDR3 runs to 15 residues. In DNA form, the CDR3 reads TGTGCCAGCAGCGCGTCGCGGGGGGGCCTCGAGACCCAGTACTTC. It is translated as CASSASRGGLETQYF.

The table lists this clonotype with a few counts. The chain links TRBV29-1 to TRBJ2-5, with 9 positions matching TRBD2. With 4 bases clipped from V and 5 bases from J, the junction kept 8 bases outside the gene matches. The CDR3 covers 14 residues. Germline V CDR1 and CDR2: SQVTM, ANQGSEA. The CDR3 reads CSVGASGVGETQYF. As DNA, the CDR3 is TGCAGCGTTGGGGCTAGCGGGGTTGGGGAGACCCAGTACTTC.

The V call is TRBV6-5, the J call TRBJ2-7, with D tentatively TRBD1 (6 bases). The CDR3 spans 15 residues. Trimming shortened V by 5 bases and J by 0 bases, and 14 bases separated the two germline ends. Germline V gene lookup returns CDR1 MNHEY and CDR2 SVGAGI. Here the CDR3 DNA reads TGTGCCAGCAGTCACAGGGAGAGACTCTCCTACGAGCAGTACTTC. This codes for CASSHRERLSYEQYF.

CDR3: CASSQGQRWDIQYF. In nucleotides, the CDR3 is TGTGCCAGCAGCCAGGGACAGAGATGGGACATTCAGTACTTC. The V gene is TRBV7-2, the J gene TRBJ2-4; the match to TRBD1 covers 7 bases. Trimming cost V 5 bases and J 8 bases; bases outside gene matches: 9. The CDR3 spans 14 residues. The germline gives CDR1 SGHTA, CDR2 FQGNSA. Variable domain in full (rest from reference TRBV7-2 and TRBJ2-4): GAGVSQSPSNKVTEKGKDVELRCDPISGHTALYWYRQSLGQGLEFLIYFQGNSAPDKSGLPSDRFSAERTGGSVSTLTIQRTQQEDSAVYLCASSQGQRWDIQYFGAGTRLSVL.

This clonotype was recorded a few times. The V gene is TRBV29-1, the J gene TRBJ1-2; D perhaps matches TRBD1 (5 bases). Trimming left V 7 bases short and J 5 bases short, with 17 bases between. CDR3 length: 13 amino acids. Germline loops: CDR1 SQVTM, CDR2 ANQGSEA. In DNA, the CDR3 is TGCAGCGCCGGTGGGGGACCTGGTTATGGCTACACCTTC. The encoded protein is CSAGGGPGYGYTF. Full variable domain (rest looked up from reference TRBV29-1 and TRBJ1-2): SAVISQKPSRDICQRGTSLTIQCQVDSQVTMMFWYRQQPGQSLTLIATANQGSEATYESGFVIDKFPISRPNLTFSTLTVSNMSPEDSSIYLCSAGGGPGYGYTFGSGTRLTVV.

CDR3 amino acids: CSASSSGRNEQYF. The CDR3 nucleotides read TGCAGTGCTAGTAGTAGCGGGAGGAACGAGCAGTACTTC. This chain uses TRBV20-1 with TRBJ2-7; 10 bases line up with TRBD2. CDR1 and CDR2 (germline): DFQATT, SNEGSKA (reference sequence). The CDR3 sequence is 13 residues long. J lost 5 bases, V lost 3 bases, and 4 bases had no gene match.